This T cell receptor beta chain is drawn from a study of T cell repertoires in cytomegalovirus infection. Overall study context: Signatures in public TCR beta sequences pointed to both CMV infection and matching HLA type.

The CDR3 is 11 residues long. Germline lookup yields CDR1 MNHEY and CDR2 SVGEGT. The germline V and J ends were trimmed by 4 bases and 6 bases, with 7 bases remaining between them. TCRdb recomputed calls from the reads with MiXCR, one row per CDR3 protein. This sample has fewer than 650,000 distinct CDR3 sequences; over 35% occur once, and the top ten carry 48%. This clonotype was recorded a few times. The antigen is unknown. The sequence was collected from a human donor in good health (CMV status not recorded). Some clones in this sample may be carry-over from other donors' samples. The sample was cultured PBMCs, taken from culture after CMV antigen stimulation. This chain joins TRBV6-2 or TRBV6-3 and TRBJ2-7; D gene ambiguous. For the CDR3, the DNA is TGTGCCAGCAGTTCCTCGCTCGAGCAGTACTTC. It is translated as CASSSSLEQYF.